The 23 T cell receptor beta chains below all came from one sample that was sequenced in a study of patients and donors after allogeneic stem cell transplantation. MiXCR, run by TCRdb on the RT-PCR reads, gives a single entry per CDR3 protein. The repertoire holds hundreds of thousands of distinct CDR3 sequences, with about a sixth as singletons. The sample comprised blood, either unsorted or a sorted T cell fraction (not recorded which). These TCRs come from a human donor who was either an allogeneic HSCT recipient or a stem cell or donor lymphocyte infusion donor (not recorded which). It is not recorded whose cells these are; they may come from a transplant donor.

The chain combines TRBV20-1 with TRBJ2-5; no clear D gene. Trimming took off 0 bases at V and 1 base at J, with 12 bases between the two ends. This CDR3 has 15 amino acids. Germline V lookup: CDR1 DFQATT, CDR2 SNEGSKA (reference sequence). The CDR3 DNA reads as TGCAGTGCTAGAGATAGGCTCCTAACCCAAGAGACCCAGTACTTC. Its protein is CSARDRLLTQETQYF.

Turning to this clonotype: This may be a read error, as it is one base from a much larger clone. The chain links TRBV29-1 to TRBJ2-3, with D unclear. The CDR3 has 13 residues. Germline V gives CDR1 SQVTM, CDR2 ANQGSEA. The CDR3 bases are TGCAGCGTCGGCGCCTACTCCTACGATACGCAGTGTTTT. It yields the protein CSVGAYSYDTQCF.

The CDR3 bases are TGTGCCAGCAGGCGGGGCGGGGAAAATTCACCCCTCCACTTT. This encodes CASRRGGENSPLHF. The chain is built from TRBV6-1 and TRBJ1-6, with D possibly matching TRBD1 (5 bases). The CDR3 runs 14 residues. Trimming removed 6 bases from V and 7 bases from J, with 13 bases in between. CDR1 is MNHNS, CDR2 SASEGT, per germline.

This clonotype was detected only a few times. CDR3 in amino acids: CASSLEGRSNEKLFF. The CDR3 DNA reads TGTGCCAGCAGCTTGGAGGGCAGGAGTAATGAAAAACTGTTTTTT. J is TRBJ1-4 and V is TRBV5-6; D remains unclear. Germline CDR1 SGHDT, CDR2 YYEEEE. Trimming cost V 0 bases and J 4 bases, with 10 bases left between them. This CDR3 has 15 residues.

This clonotype was found many times. This rearrangement joins TRBV5-6 to TRBJ2-2; TRBD1 is a possible D gene (6 bases). The germline V and J ends were trimmed by 1 base and 7 bases, with 17 bases remaining between them. Germline assignment: CDR1 SGHDT and CDR2 YYEEEE. The length of the CDR3 is 16 residues. This CDR3 reads CASSLLLGHLGGELFF. In nucleotides, the CDR3 is TGTGCCAGCAGCTTGTTGCTGGGACACCTCGGCGGGGAGCTGTTTTTT. Together with reference TRBV5-6 and TRBJ2-2, the CDR3 gives the full variable domain: DAGVTQSPTHLIKTRGQQVTLRCSPKSGHDTVSWYQQALGQGPQFIFQYYEEEERQRGNFPDRFSGHQFPNYSSELNVNALLLGDSALYLCASSLLLGHLGGELFFGEGSRLTVL.

This clonotype occurred a few times. The chain has TRBV4-1 and TRBJ2-7, with D possibly matching TRBD2 (5 bases). This CDR3 is 16 amino acids long. Germline V gene data show CDR1 as MGHRA and CDR2 as YSYEKL. V dropped 0 bases and J dropped 2 bases, with 14 bases sitting between them. Here the CDR3 reads CASSQDEGGTPYEQYF. CDR3 DNA: TGCGCCAGCAGCCAAGATGAGGGTGGTACACCCTACGAGCAGTACTTC.

The chain recombines TRBV7-9 with TRBJ1-1; D call uncertain. Trimming removed 5 bases at V and 3 bases at J, with 13 bases between. CDR1 and CDR2 from the germline V gene are SEHNR and FQNEAQ (reference sequence). The CDR3 runs 14 residues. The CDR3 here is CASSPGRSYTEAFF. CDR3 nucleotides: TGTGCCAGCAGCCCCGGACGGAGCTACACTGAAGCTTTCTTT.

This clonotype was observed a handful of times. CDR3 in amino acids: CSARDRVLDGYTF. The CDR3 nucleotides are TGCAGTGCTAGAGACAGAGTCCTGGATGGCTACACCTTC. The chain uses TRBV20-1 and TRBJ1-2; no definite D call. Germline-derived CDR1 and CDR2 are DFQATT and SNEGSKA (reference sequence). The germline V and J ends were trimmed by 0 bases and 6 bases, with 11 bases remaining between them. The CDR3 has 13 amino acids.

The V gene is TRBV14, the J gene TRBJ1-5, with 12 positions matching TRBD1. This CDR3 has 15 amino acids. Germline trimming cut 3 bases from V and 7 bases from J; bases unmatched to any gene: 4. Germline lookup yields CDR1 SGHDN and CDR2 FVKESK. The CDR3 here is CASSQGQGAGQPQHF. Here the CDR3 DNA reads TGTGCCAGCAGCCAGGGACAGGGGGCTGGGCAGCCCCAGCATTTT.

This clonotype was counted between two and nine times. The chain couples TRBV4-2 to TRBJ2-5; D gene unclear. This CDR3 region has 15 residues. V was cut by 2 bases and J by 5 bases, with 15 bases left in between. The germline gives CDR1 LGHNA, CDR2 YNFKEQ. CDR3 DNA: TGTGCCAGCAGCCAAATCCCTTACTTTCGGGAGACCCAGTACTTC. Translated, it gives CASSQIPYFRETQYF.

The chain couples TRBV24-1 to TRBJ2-2; 10 bases match TRBD1. With 9 bases clipped from V and 6 bases from J, the junction kept 3 bases outside the gene matches. The CDR3 length is 13 residues. CDR1 KGHDR and CDR2 SFDVKD come from the germline V gene. In DNA, the CDR3 is TGTGCCACCGGGGACAGGGGAGCCGGGGAGCTGTTTTTT. Translated: CATGDRGAGELFF.

This rearrangement joins TRBV20-1 to TRBJ2-3; a weak D match, TRBD2 (6 bases). This CDR3 has 16 residues. V was shortened by 0 bases and J by 0 bases, with 13 bases between the two germline ends. Germline loops: CDR1 DFQATT, CDR2 SNEGSKA (reference sequence). The CDR3 DNA reads TGCAGTGCTAGAGAATTAGGCGGGATAAGCACAGATACGCAGTATTTT. This gives the protein CSARELGGISTDTQYF.

This clonotype was observed a few times. DNA of the CDR3: TGTGCCAGCAGCCCTTTCCGGGGGCGAGTTGCTGAAGCTTTCTTT. Translating gives CASSPFRGRVAEAFF. This chain uses TRBV7-8 with TRBJ1-1; TRBD1 might be the D (6 bases). Deletions cut 5 bases from V and 6 bases from J, with 19 bases between. Per germline, CDR1 SGHVS and CDR2 FQNEAQ. CDR3 length equals 15 residues.

The V call is TRBV20-1, the J call TRBJ2-2, with 7 bases identical to TRBD1. CDR3 length: 14 residues. After removal of 3 bases from V and 3 bases from J, the junction contained 4 bases not matched to a gene. Germline loops: CDR1 DFQATT, CDR2 SNEGSKA (reference sequence). The CDR3 nucleotides read TGCAGTGCTAGCCGACAGGGATACACCGGGGAGCTGTTTTTT. It encodes CSASRQGYTGELFF.

This clonotype occurred a few times. V and J are TRBV9 and TRBJ1-1, with D tentatively TRBD1 (6 bases). From germline, CDR1 is SGDLS and CDR2 YYNGEE. The V gene lost 0 bases and the J gene lost 6 bases, with 12 bases spanning the gap. The length of the CDR3 is 14 residues. CDR3 nucleotides: TGTGCCAGCAGCGTAGCTACAGGGCCGGCTGAAGCTTTCTTT. It encodes CASSVATGPAEAFF.

The CDR3 sequence is CASSAGGEKGEQYF. The DNA of the CDR3 is TGTGCCAGCAGCGCCGGAGGGGAAAAGGGCGAGCAGTACTTC. This rearrangement joins TRBV11-3 to TRBJ2-7; tentative D call: TRBD2 (6 bases). V lost 5 bases to trimming and J lost 6 bases, with 17 bases between them. Germline-derived CDR1 and CDR2 are SGHNT and YENEEA. This CDR3 has 14 amino acids.

The J gene is TRBJ1-1, the V gene TRBV3-1; TRBD1 matches 8 bases. Unmatched junction bases numbered 8, after V lost 7 bases and J lost 1 base. Germline V gene data show CDR1 as LGHDT and CDR2 as YNNKEL (reference sequence). The CDR3 runs 15 residues. For the CDR3, the DNA is TGTGCCAGCAACGGACAGGGAGTGGGGAACACTGAAGCTTTCTTT. This sequence encodes CASNGQGVGNTEAFF.

This clonotype was observed a handful of times. CDR3 in amino acids: CASSYSRGGDTGELFF. CDR3 sequence (DNA): TGTGCCAGCAGTTACTCCCGAGGTGGGGACACCGGGGAGCTGTTTTTT. V is TRBV6-5 and J is TRBJ2-2; D not certain. The CDR3 is made up of 16 amino acids. Germline CDR1 MNHEY, CDR2 SVGAGI. Trimming removed 0 bases at V and 3 bases at J, with 11 bases between.

This clonotype was seen ten or more times. The V gene is TRBV12-5, the J gene TRBJ2-1; D may be TRBD2 (6 bases). The length of the CDR3 is 12 residues. The V and J ends lost 4 bases and 12 bases respectively, with 13 bases between them. Germline V lookup: CDR1 LGHNT, CDR2 FRNRAP. The CDR3 bases are TGTGCTAGTGGTTCTGGCTATAGCGGGCAGTTCTTC. Translation: CASGSGYSGQFF.

The rearrangement links TRBV5-1 to TRBJ2-6; no firm D call. The CDR3 is 13 residues long. Germline CDR1 reads SGHRS; CDR2 reads YFSETQ. Deletions cut 5 bases from V and 3 bases from J, with 6 bases between. DNA of the CDR3: TGCGCCAGCAGTCCAGGTGGGGCCAACGTCCTGACTTTC. This sequence encodes CASSPGGANVLTF.

V and J are TRBV7-9 and TRBJ2-5; TRBD2 agrees at 8 bases. The CDR3 has 14 residues. J gave up 3 bases and V 0 bases, and 0 bases lay outside the gene matches. Germline V gives CDR1 SEHNR, CDR2 FQNEAQ (reference sequence). CDR3 DNA: TGTGCCAGCAGCTTAGCTAGCGGGGAAGAGACCCAGTACTTC. This translates into CASSLASGEETQYF.

This clonotype was observed a handful of times. J is TRBJ2-5 and V is TRBV2; 8 positions match TRBD2. The CDR3 length is 13 residues. The germline V gene has CDR1 SNHLY and CDR2 FYNNEI. The V segment lost 5 bases and the J segment 3 bases; nucleotides outside the gene matches: 2. CDR3 DNA: TGTGCCAGCAGTAGCGGGGGAGAAGAGACCCAGTACTTC. It yields the protein CASSSGGEETQYF.

The gene calls are TRBV7-3 and TRBJ2-3; no reliable D call. CDR1 is SGHTA and CDR2 is FQGTGA in the germline V gene. Trimming removed 6 bases from V and 2 bases from J, with 15 bases in between. The CDR3 consists of 15 residues. In DNA, the CDR3 is TGTGCCAGCAGACCAACGGCGTCCGCCACAGATACGCAGTATTTT. Its protein is CASRPTASATDTQYF.